This TCR beta chain was profiled in a study of T-cell reconstitution after alpha-beta-depleted transplantation in children. The CDR3 sequence is 15 residues long. Germline V CDR1 and CDR2: SNHLY, FYNNEI. Trimming pared 4 bases from V and 4 bases from J, leaving 13 bases between. General study points: Day-60 TCRbeta diversity that was high in some patients was derived from surviving recipient T cells and thymic progenitors. The authors attributed T-cell counts and diversity one year after transplant mostly to newly produced T cells.

This clonotype has more than one count but fewer than ten. Its antigen is not identified. The TCRbeta library was prepared with unique molecular identifiers. TCRdb redid the calling of the PCR reads with MiXCR, one entry per CDR3 protein. The sample lists a few hundred thousand distinct CDR3 sequences, approximately 10% occurring once. The rearrangement uses TRBV2 and TRBJ2-2; tentatively, D is TRBD2 (5 bases). This clonotype originated in a child less than two years old with acute myeloid leukemia, due to receive a stem cell transplant. The sequences come from PBMCs, collected before TCRalphabeta/CD19-depleted stem cell transplant. The CDR3 DNA reads as TGTGCCAGCAGTGTGGGTCGAGCGGCCACCGGGGAGCTGTTTTTT. It is translated as CASSVGRAATGELFF.